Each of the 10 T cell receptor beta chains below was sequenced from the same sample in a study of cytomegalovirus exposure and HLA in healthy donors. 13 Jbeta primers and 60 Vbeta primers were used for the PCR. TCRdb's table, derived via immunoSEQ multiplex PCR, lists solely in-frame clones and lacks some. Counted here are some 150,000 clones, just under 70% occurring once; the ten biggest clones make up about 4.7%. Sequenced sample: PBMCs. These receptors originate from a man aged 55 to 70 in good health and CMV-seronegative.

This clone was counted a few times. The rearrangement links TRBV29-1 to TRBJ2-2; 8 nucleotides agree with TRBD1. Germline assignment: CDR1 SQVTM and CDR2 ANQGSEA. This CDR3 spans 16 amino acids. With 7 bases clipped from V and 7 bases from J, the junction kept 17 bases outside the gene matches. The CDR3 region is CSAMGWQGASSGELFF. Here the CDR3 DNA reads TGCAGCGCGATGGGGTGGCAGGGGGCGTCGAGCGGGGAGCTGTTTTTT.

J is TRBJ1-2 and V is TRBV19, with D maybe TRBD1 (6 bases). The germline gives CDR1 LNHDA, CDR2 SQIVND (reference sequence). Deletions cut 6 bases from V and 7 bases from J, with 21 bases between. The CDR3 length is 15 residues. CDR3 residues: CASRTDRSQGSGYTF. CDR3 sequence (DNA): TGTGCCAGTAGGACGGATCGATCGCAGGGGTCTGGCTACACCTTC.

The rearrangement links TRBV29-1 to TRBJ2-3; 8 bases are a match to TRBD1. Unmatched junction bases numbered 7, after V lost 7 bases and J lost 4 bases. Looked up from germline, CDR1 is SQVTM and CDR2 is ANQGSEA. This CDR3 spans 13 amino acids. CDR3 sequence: CSGTPGGPDTQYF. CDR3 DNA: TGCAGCGGAACTCCAGGGGGCCCAGATACGCAGTATTTT.

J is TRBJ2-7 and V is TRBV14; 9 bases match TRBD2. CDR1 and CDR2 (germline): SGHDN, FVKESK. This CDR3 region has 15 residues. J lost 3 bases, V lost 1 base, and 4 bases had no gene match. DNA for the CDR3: TGTGCCAGCAGCCAAGGCCCTAGCGGGATCTACGAGCAGTACTTC. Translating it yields CASSQGPSGIYEQYF.

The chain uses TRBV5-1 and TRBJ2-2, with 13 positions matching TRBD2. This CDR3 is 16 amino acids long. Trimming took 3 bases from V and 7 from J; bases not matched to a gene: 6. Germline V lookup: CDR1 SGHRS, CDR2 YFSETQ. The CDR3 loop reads CASSYTSGRANGELFF. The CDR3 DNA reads TGCGCCAGCAGCTACACTAGCGGGAGGGCCAACGGGGAGCTGTTTTTT.

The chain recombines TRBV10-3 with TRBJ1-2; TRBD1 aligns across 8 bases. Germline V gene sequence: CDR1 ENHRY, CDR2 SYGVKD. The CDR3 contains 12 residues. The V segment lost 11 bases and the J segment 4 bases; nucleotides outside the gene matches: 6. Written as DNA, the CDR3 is TGTGCCGGGGGGGGGACAGGCTATGGCTACACCTTC. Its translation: CAGGGTGYGYTF.

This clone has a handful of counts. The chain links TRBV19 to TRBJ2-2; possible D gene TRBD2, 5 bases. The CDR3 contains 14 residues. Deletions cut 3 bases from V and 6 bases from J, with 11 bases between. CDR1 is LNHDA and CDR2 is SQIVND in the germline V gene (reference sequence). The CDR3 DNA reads TGTGCCAGTAGTATCCGCTCGAGGGCCGGGGAGCTGTTTTTT. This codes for CASSIRSRAGELFF.

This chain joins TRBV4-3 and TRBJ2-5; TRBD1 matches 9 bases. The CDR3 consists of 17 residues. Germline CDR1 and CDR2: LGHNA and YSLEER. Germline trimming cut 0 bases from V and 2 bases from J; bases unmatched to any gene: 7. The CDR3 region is CASSQDNSDRGQETQYF. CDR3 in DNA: TGCGCCAGCAGCCAAGATAATAGTGACAGGGGGCAAGAGACCCAGTACTTC.

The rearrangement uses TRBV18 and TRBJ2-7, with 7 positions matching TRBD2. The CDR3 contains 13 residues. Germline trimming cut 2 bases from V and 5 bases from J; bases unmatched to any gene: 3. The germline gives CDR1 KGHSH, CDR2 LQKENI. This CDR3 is CASSPSTSHEQYF. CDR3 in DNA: TGTGCCAGCTCACCATCGACTAGCCACGAGCAGTACTTC.

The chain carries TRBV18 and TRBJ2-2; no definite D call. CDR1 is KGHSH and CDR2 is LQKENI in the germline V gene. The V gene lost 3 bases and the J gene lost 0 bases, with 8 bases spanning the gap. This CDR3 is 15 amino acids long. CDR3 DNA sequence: TGTGCCAGCTCACCGCAAGGAGCGAACACCGGGGAGCTGTTTTTT. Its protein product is CASSPQGANTGELFF.